These 6 T cell receptor beta chains came from one sample sequenced in a study of blood T cell repertoires in COVID-19. TCRdb's table, derived via immunoSEQ multiplex PCR, lists solely in-frame clones and lacks some. The sample has over 65,000 clones, 80% seen once. The material sequenced was peripheral blood. The origin of the receptors is a woman aged 40 to 49 with active or convalescent COVID-19.

V usage is TRBV24-1 and J usage is TRBJ2-1, with TRBD2 identical over 13 bases. The CDR3 has 20 amino acids. Germline V gene sequence: CDR1 KGHDR, CDR2 SFDVKD. J gave up 10 bases and V 2 bases, and 19 bases lay outside the gene matches. The DNA of the CDR3 is TGTGCCACCAGTGATTACCGAACTAGCGGGAGGGCCTCGGGCGCCTTGGAGCAGTTCTTC. Amino acid sequence: CATSDYRTSGRASGALEQFF.

V gene TRBV7-2 combines with J gene TRBJ2-1; 16 nucleotides agree with TRBD2. J gave up 15 bases and V 0 bases, and 8 bases lay outside the gene matches. This CDR3 contains 16 residues. Germline V gene lookup returns CDR1 SGHTA and CDR2 FQGNSA. The CDR3, as DNA: TGTGCCAGCAGCTTAGCTGAGGGACTAGCGGGGGGGCAGGGGTTCTTC. Residues: CASSLAEGLAGGQGFF.

This clone was seen a handful of times. The V and J genes are TRBV7-9 and TRBJ1-2; D unresolved. The CDR3 loop spans 13 amino acids. Germline lookup yields CDR1 SEHNR and CDR2 FQNEAQ (reference sequence). V lost 5 bases to trimming and J lost 4 bases, with 11 bases between them. The CDR3 protein is CASSGVSSYGYTF. DNA for the CDR3: TGTGCCAGCAGCGGAGTATCTAGCTATGGCTACACCTTC.

The chain uses TRBV19 and TRBJ2-7; 7 bases align to TRBD2. The CDR3 sequence is 16 residues long. The V gene's germline CDR1 is LNHDA and CDR2 SQIVND (reference sequence). Trimming took 5 bases from V and 2 from J; bases not matched to a gene: 12. In nucleotides, the CDR3 is TGTGCCAGTAGTGGGACCGTTGCGGGAGATCCCTACGAGCAGTACTTC. Translated, it gives CASSGTVAGDPYEQYF.

This chain uses TRBV28 with TRBJ2-3, with 13 positions matching TRBD2. This CDR3 comprises 15 residues. With V trimmed by 3 bases and J by 7 bases, 4 bases remained unmatched. Germline assignment: CDR1 MDHEN and CDR2 SYDVKM. The CDR3 DNA is TGTGCCAGCAGTTTCCGGACTAGCGGGGGACATACGCAGTATTTT. Translation: CASSFRTSGGHTQYF.

This chain connects TRBV2 to TRBJ2-2; 10 bases line up with TRBD1. CDR3 size: 16 residues. Germline V gives CDR1 SNHLY, CDR2 FYNNEI. V was clipped by 4 bases and J by 1 base; unmatched bases: 3. The CDR3 here is CASSGQGALNTGELFF. As DNA, the CDR3 is TGTGCCAGCAGTGGACAGGGGGCTTTGAACACCGGGGAGCTGTTTTTT.